This record concerns one T cell receptor (beta chain) sequence. Its antigen is unknown. This entry is derived from a study of T cells in localized non-small cell lung cancer. Deletions cut 5 bases from V and 6 bases from J, with 16 bases between. CDR3 size: 14 residues. Per germline, CDR1 LNHDA and CDR2 SQIVND (reference sequence). Produced via immunoSEQ multiplex PCR; TCRdb's table is partial and in-frame only. Of 10,000 to 15,000 clones listed, under 90% are singletons. Study results and caveats: It remains possible that heterogeneity exists, since only one tumor region was sequenced.

The starting material was peripheral blood, obtained before any cancer treatment. The genes are TRBV19 and TRBJ1-1; a weak D match, TRBD1 (5 bases). The receptor comes from a male donor older than 55 with stage I lung adenocarcinoma. The CDR3 DNA reads as TGTGCCAGTAGTGACTATGGGGGGAAATCTGAAGCTTTCTTT. Translating it yields CASSDYGGKSEAFF.